One T cell receptor beta chain is described in this entry. This entry is derived from a study of identifying expanded T cells in peripheral blood. The assay was immunoSEQ multiplex PCR, and TCRdb's table has in-frame clones only and misses some. The sample records under 95,000 clones, around nine tenths being singletons. The germline gives CDR1 SGHRS, CDR2 YFSETQ. The CDR3 extends over 12 amino acids. V shed 4 bases and J shed 5 bases, with 10 bases lying between them. Sequencing was done on a sample of blood. The chain couples TRBV5-1 to TRBJ2-7, with no clear D. The TCR originated in a person between 18 and 75 years old in good health. DNA of the CDR3: TGCGCCAGCAGCCCCCCAGGCGACGAGCAGTACTTC. As protein: CASSPPGDEQYF.